The 24 T cell receptor beta chains presented below share a single source sample, sequenced in a study of blood T cells in healthy people across ages. Sample-barcoded 5' priming and a J-beta primer mix drove a second PCR of about 6 to 12 cycles. MiXCR was run by TCRdb on the 5' RACE reads, yielding one entry per CDR3 protein. Of around 1.5 million distinct CDR3 sequences in the sample, about 43% were seen once. Input material: blood. These receptors were collected from a woman aged 18-29 years in good health.

The V and J genes are TRBV29-1 and TRBJ1-6; D ambiguous. Germline V lookup: CDR1 SQVTM, CDR2 ANQGSEA. V lost 4 bases, J lost 7 bases, and 11 bases lay in between. The CDR3 runs to 13 residues. The CDR3 protein is CSVAITRNSPLHF. DNA for the CDR3: TGCAGCGTTGCCATAACGAGGAATTCACCCCTCCACTTT.

The J gene is TRBJ2-1, the V gene TRBV20-1; D is undetermined. Per the germline V gene, CDR1 is DFQATT and CDR2 is SNEGSKA (reference sequence). V was clipped by 2 bases and J by 6 bases, with 8 bases between them. The CDR3 covers 12 residues. DNA of the CDR3: TGCAGTGCTAGAATCCAGGCCAATGAGCAGTTCTTC. Protein sequence: CSARIQANEQFF.

This rearrangement joins TRBV20-1 to TRBJ2-1; D not resolved. CDR1 is DFQATT and CDR2 is SNEGSKA in the germline V gene (reference sequence). The CDR3 extends over 15 amino acids. V lost 3 bases to trimming and J lost 0 bases, with 12 bases between them. The CDR3 protein is CSASPWGGSYNEQFF. The CDR3 DNA is TGCAGTGCTAGTCCATGGGGTGGCTCCTACAATGAGCAGTTCTTC.

The rearrangement links TRBV2 to TRBJ2-4, with 7 positions matching TRBD1. V shed 6 bases and J 7 bases; nucleotides not matched to a gene: 6. Germline CDR1 reads SNHLY; CDR2 reads FYNNEI. CDR3 length: 13 amino acids. CDR3 loop: CASRTPGQNIQYF. The CDR3 nucleotides read TGTGCCAGCAGAACCCCGGGACAGAACATTCAGTACTTC.

The chain employs TRBV12-5 and TRBJ1-1; D not certain. The CDR3 runs 18 residues. Germline CDR1 reads LGHNT; CDR2 reads FRNRAP. V lost 3 bases and J lost 4, with 24 bases in between. This CDR3 is CASGFSTENPNGRTEAFF. Here the CDR3 DNA reads TGTGCTAGTGGTTTTAGCACGGAAAACCCAAATGGTCGCACTGAAGCTTTCTTT.

As concerns this clonotype: A junction boundary mismatches the germline segment, possibly from a read error. The V call is TRBV5-5, the J call TRBJ2-2; weak D call: TRBD2 (6 bases). Germline loops: CDR1 SGHKS, CDR2 YYEKEE (reference sequence). The CDR3 runs to 16 residues. This CDR3 reads CASSPEGLTNTWELFF. In DNA, the CDR3 is TGTGCCAGCAGCCCGGAGGGACTCACGAACACCTGGGAGCTGTTTTTT.

A few counts support this clonotype. The chain is built from TRBV5-1 and TRBJ2-1; D is undetermined. V gave up 0 bases and J gave up 4 bases, with 14 bases separating them. The germline V gene encodes CDR1 SGHRS and CDR2 YFSETQ. The CDR3 spans 16 residues. CDR3 in amino acids: CASSLAGLDLYNEQFF. The CDR3, as DNA: TGCGCCAGCAGCTTGGCCGGCCTAGACCTTTACAATGAGCAGTTCTTC.

This chain uses TRBV5-1 with TRBJ2-1; TRBD2 aligns across 10 bases. The CDR3 is made up of 16 amino acids. The J segment lost 8 bases and the V segment lost 0 bases, leaving 8 bases of the junction unmatched. CDR1 is SGHRS and CDR2 is YFSETQ in the germline V gene. The CDR3 region has the DNA TGCGCCAGCAGCTTGGCCGTAGCGGGAGGCGACGATGAGCAGTTCTTC. It yields the protein CASSLAVAGGDDEQFF.

The V and J genes are TRBV20-1 and TRBJ2-2; D remains ambiguous. The V gene's germline CDR1 is DFQATT and CDR2 SNEGSKA (reference sequence). The V end was cut by 6 bases, the J end by 3 bases, with 14 bases between. This CDR3 comprises 14 residues. CDR3: CSAKPPLYTGELFF. CDR3 DNA sequence: TGCAGTGCCAAACCCCCCCTGTACACCGGGGAGCTGTTTTTT.

This chain links TRBV11-2 with TRBJ1-6; D is uncertain. The V gene lost 6 bases and the J gene lost 10 bases, with 16 bases spanning the gap. Germline CDR1 is SGHAT and CDR2 is FQNNGV. The CDR3 runs to 14 residues. The DNA of the CDR3 is TGTGCCAGCAGTGGTAGCCCTGCCAACTCACCCCTCCACTTT. It codes for CASSGSPANSPLHF.

This chain links TRBV14 with TRBJ2-2; no clear D gene. Trimming pared 3 bases from V and 7 bases from J, leaving 15 bases between. Germline V gene lookup returns CDR1 SGHDN and CDR2 FVKESK. The CDR3 spans 15 residues. CDR3 protein: CASSHDSLPLGELFF. CDR3 sequence (DNA): TGTGCCAGCAGCCATGACTCACTCCCACTCGGGGAGCTGTTTTTT.

V usage is TRBV10-3 and J usage is TRBJ1-1, with TRBD1 identical over 11 bases. Germline V gives CDR1 ENHRY, CDR2 SYGVKD. This CDR3 comprises 14 residues. J lost 3 bases, V lost 6 bases, and 3 bases had no gene match. The CDR3 loop reads CAISGQGADTEAFF. Written as DNA, the CDR3 is TGTGCCATCAGCGGACAGGGGGCGGACACTGAAGCTTTCTTT.

The J gene is TRBJ1-2, the V gene TRBV20-1; D not certain. The length of the CDR3 is 14 residues. Trimming left V 3 bases short and J 1 base short, with 12 bases between. Per germline, CDR1 DFQATT and CDR2 SNEGSKA (reference sequence). CDR3 bases: TGCAGTGCTAGTGACGGACCCTATAACTATGGCTACACCTTC. Its translation: CSASDGPYNYGYTF.

This chain uses TRBV12-3 or TRBV12-4 with TRBJ2-5; TRBD2 matches 13 bases. The V and J ends lost 5 bases and 2 bases, in that order; junction bases with no gene match: 8. CDR3 length equals 17 residues. CDR3 in DNA: TGTGCCAGCAGTCCTGGGACTAGCGGGAAGGTTCAAGAGACCCAGTACTTC. Its translation is CASSPGTSGKVQETQYF.

The chain employs TRBV6-1 and TRBJ1-4; the D gene is possibly TRBD1 (5 bases). CDR1 is MNHNS and CDR2 is SASEGT in the germline V gene. V was clipped by 6 bases and J by 7 bases, with 18 bases between them. The CDR3 spans 15 residues. The chain's CDR3 is CASRTRWEGAEKLFF. In DNA form, the CDR3 reads TGTGCCAGCAGGACCCGGTGGGAAGGGGCTGAAAAACTGTTTTTT.

In this sample, this clonotype turned up a few times. The chain links TRBV4-1 to TRBJ2-5; 8 nucleotides line up with TRBD2. CDR3 length: 18 residues. Germline V CDR1 and CDR2: MGHRA, YSYEKL. Unmatched junction bases numbered 11, after V lost 0 bases and J lost 2 bases. Here the CDR3 reads CASSQDPETGGTQETQYF. Written as DNA, the CDR3 is TGCGCCAGCAGCCAAGATCCCGAAACGGGGGGGACTCAAGAGACCCAGTACTTC.

The chain joins TRBV5-1 to TRBJ2-3; 9 bases are a match to TRBD2. The trim removed 2 bases at V and 2 bases at J, leaving 6 bases unmatched. Germline V gives CDR1 SGHRS, CDR2 YFSETQ. The CDR3 contains 16 residues. In DNA form, the CDR3 reads TGCGCCAGCAGCTTATCTAGCGGGGTCCCCACAGATACGCAGTATTTT. Translating it yields CASSLSSGVPTDTQYF.

This clonotype was recorded a few times. This sequence joins TRBV7-2 and TRBJ2-3, with D possibly matching TRBD1 (6 bases). This CDR3 comprises 16 residues. Trimming shortened V by 1 base and J by 0 bases, and 11 bases separated the two germline ends. Germline CDR1 and CDR2: SGHTA and FQGNSA. DNA of the CDR3: TGTGCCAGCAGCTTAGGGGGGACAACGAGCACAGATACGCAGTATTTT. Translating it yields CASSLGGTTSTDTQYF.

This clonotype was seen only a few times. The chain has TRBV29-1 and TRBJ1-2; TRBD1 aligns across 9 bases. The ends lost 4 bases at V and 8 bases at J; junction bases unmatched: 8. The germline V gene has CDR1 SQVTM and CDR2 ANQGSEA. CDR3 size: 13 residues. The CDR3 region is CSVGQGTGQGYTF. The DNA for the CDR3 is TGCAGCGTTGGCCAAGGGACAGGGCAAGGCTACACCTTC.

V gene TRBV7-2 combines with J gene TRBJ2-7, with D maybe TRBD2 (6 bases). The germline CDR1 and CDR2 sequences are SGHTA and FQGNSA. CDR3 length: 13 amino acids. V lost 7 bases and J 2 bases, leaving 12 bases between the germline ends. Here the CDR3 reads CASTRREPYEQYF. Written as DNA, the CDR3 is TGTGCCAGCACCAGGAGGGAACCCTACGAGCAGTACTTC.

V usage is TRBV10-1 and J usage is TRBJ2-3; 8 bases align to TRBD2. V dropped 5 bases and J dropped 5; count of bases not matched to a gene: 6. The germline V gene encodes CDR1 WNHNN and CDR2 SYGVQD (reference sequence). The CDR3 is 14 residues long. CDR3 sequence (DNA): TGCGCCAGCAGTCCGGGAGGGCCGGGAGATACGCAGTATTTT. Its protein product is CASSPGGPGDTQYF.

The chain couples TRBV9 to TRBJ2-3; 13 bases line up with TRBD2. The CDR3 loop spans 17 amino acids. The V and J ends lost 3 bases and 2 bases, in that order; junction bases with no gene match: 6. Germline lookup yields CDR1 SGDLS and CDR2 YYNGEE. CDR3 protein: CASSAGTSGDLTDTQYF. The CDR3 DNA is TGTGCCAGCAGCGCTGGGACTAGCGGGGACCTCACAGATACGCAGTATTTT. The full variable domain, with the rest looked up from reference TRBV9 and TRBJ2-3, is DSGVTQTPKHLITATGQRVTLRCSPRSGDLSVYWYQQSLDQGLQFLIQYYNGEERAKGNILERFSAQQFPDLHSELNLSSLELGDSALYFCASSAGTSGDLTDTQYFGPGTRLTVL.

This clonotype was observed a few times. This chain's CDR3 is CASSPSGGNYNEQYF. The CDR3 nucleotides read TGTGCCAGCAGCCCTTCGGGGGGAAACTACAATGAGCAGTACTTC. The chain combines TRBV7-3 with TRBJ2-5; 7 nucleotides line up with TRBD2. Germline V gene lookup returns CDR1 SGHTA and CDR2 FQGTGA. This CDR3 region has 15 residues. Trimming cost V 5 bases and J 11 bases; bases outside gene matches: 17. Full variable domain (outside the CDR3, taken from reference TRBV7-3 and TRBJ2-5): GAGVSQTPSNKVTEKGKYVELRCDPISGHTALYWYRQSLGQGPEFLIYFQGTGAADDSGLPNDRFFAVRPEGSVSTLKIQRTERGDSAVYLCASSPSGGNYNEQYFGPGTRLLVL.

The sample holds a few counts of this clonotype. The rearrangement uses TRBV5-1 and TRBJ2-7; 10 bases fit TRBD1. This CDR3 comprises 16 residues. With V trimmed by 2 bases and J by 3 bases, 8 bases remained unmatched. Germline V gene sequence: CDR1 SGHRS, CDR2 YFSETQ. CDR3 residues: CASSFTGQGRDYEQYF. CDR3 nucleotide sequence: TGCGCCAGCAGCTTTACGGGACAGGGGAGAGACTACGAGCAGTACTTC.